This T cell receptor (beta chain) is drawn from a study of beta chain features in type 1 diabetes. Study-level points and caveats: Type 1 diabetes patients had moderately but significantly shorter TCRB CDR3s in all four CD4+ subsets. Cells with high TCR expression could be over-represented when cDNA is sequenced. Type 1 diabetes patients showed fewer insertions and more deletions at VDJ junctions.

The whole isolated RNA underwent reverse transcription, so sequencing captured expressed TCRB transcripts. About 3.57 million reads were obtained on average from naive, central memory and regulatory T cell samples. TCRdb's table, derived via immunoSEQ multiplex PCR, lists solely in-frame clones and lacks some. The sample shows about 370,000 clones, around a tenth of them seen only once. Staining for CD45RO/CCR7/CD25/CD127/CD95/CD27 allowed sorting of CD4+ naive, central memory, regulatory and stem cell-like memory cells. This clone was picked up a small number of times. Its specificity is unknown. Germline V lookup: CDR1 SGHNT, CDR2 YYREEE (reference sequence). V lost 1 base to trimming and J lost 5 bases, with 15 bases between them. The CDR3 loop spans 15 amino acids.

Material: central memory CD4+ T cells from blood. This receptor was obtained from a man aged 30 to 45 with type 1 diabetes. The rearrangement joins TRBV5-4 to TRBJ2-5; perhaps TRBD1 as D (5 bases). DNA of the CDR3: TGTGCCAGCAGCTTGCTATTTGCAGGGCGGGAGACCCAGTACTTC. Protein product: CASSLLFAGRETQYF.